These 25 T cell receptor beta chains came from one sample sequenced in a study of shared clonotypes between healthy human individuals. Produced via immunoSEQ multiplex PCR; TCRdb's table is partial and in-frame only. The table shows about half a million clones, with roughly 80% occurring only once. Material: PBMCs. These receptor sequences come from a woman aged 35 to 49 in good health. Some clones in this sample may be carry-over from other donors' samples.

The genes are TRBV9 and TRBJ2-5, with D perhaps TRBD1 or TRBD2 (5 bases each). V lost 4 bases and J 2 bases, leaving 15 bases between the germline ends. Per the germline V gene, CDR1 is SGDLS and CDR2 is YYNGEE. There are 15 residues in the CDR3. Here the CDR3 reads CASSPVGTNQETQYF. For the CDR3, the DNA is TGTGCCAGCAGCCCCGTCGGGACCAATCAAGAGACCCAGTACTTC.

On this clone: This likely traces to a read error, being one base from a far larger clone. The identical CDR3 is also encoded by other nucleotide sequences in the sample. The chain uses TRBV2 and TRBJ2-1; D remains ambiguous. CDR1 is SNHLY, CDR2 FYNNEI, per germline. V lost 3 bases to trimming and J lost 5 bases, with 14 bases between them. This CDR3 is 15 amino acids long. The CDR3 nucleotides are TGTGCCAGCAGTGAGGCAGGAGTTTTCCACAATGAGCAGTTCTTC. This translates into CASSEAGVFHNEQFF.

CDR3 DNA: TGTGCCATCAGCGATACCGGGACAGGGCGGACCGGGGAGCTGTTTTTT. It specifies CAISDTGTGRTGELFF. The J gene is TRBJ2-2, the V gene TRBV10-3; the match to TRBD1 covers 9 bases. This CDR3 region has 16 residues. Germline values: CDR1 ENHRY, CDR2 SYGVKD. With 6 bases clipped from V and 5 bases from J, the junction kept 10 bases outside the gene matches.

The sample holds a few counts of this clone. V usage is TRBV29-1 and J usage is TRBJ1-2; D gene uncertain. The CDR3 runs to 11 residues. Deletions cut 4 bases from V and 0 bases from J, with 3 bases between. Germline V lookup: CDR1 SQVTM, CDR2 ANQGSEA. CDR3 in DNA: TGCAGCGTTGTAGCTAACTATGGCTACACCTTC. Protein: CSVVANYGYTF.

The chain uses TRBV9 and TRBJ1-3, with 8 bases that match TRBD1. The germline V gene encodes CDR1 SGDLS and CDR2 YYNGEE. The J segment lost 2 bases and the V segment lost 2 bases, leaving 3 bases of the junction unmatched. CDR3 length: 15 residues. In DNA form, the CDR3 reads TGTGCCAGCAGCGTTGGACAGGGTACTGGAAACACCATATATTTT. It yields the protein CASSVGQGTGNTIYF.

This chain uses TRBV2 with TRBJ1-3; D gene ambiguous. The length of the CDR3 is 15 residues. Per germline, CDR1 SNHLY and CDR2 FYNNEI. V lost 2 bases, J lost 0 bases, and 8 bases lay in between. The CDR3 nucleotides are TGTGCCAGCAGTGAAACAGCCTCCTCTGGAAACACCATATATTTT. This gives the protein CASSETASSGNTIYF.

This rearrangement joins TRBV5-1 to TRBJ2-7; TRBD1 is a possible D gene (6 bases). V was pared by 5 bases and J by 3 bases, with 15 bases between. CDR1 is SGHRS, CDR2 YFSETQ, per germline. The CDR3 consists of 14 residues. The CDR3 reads CASSSPGQGYEQYF. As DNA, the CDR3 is TGCGCCAGCAGTTCACCGGGACAAGGCTACGAGCAGTACTTC.

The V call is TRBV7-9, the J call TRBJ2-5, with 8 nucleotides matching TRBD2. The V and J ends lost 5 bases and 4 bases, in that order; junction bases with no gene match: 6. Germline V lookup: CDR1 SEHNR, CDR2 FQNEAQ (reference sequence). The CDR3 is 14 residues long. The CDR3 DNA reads TGTGCCAGCAGCGCGGGACTAGTGGGAGAGACCCAGTACTTC. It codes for CASSAGLVGETQYF.

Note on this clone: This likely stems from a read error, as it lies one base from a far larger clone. For the CDR3, the DNA is TGCGCCAGCAGCCAATATAGGGCGGGAGGGCCTGTCTTC. Translating gives CASSQYRAGGPVF. This chain connects TRBV4-3 to TRBJ2-4, with 9 nucleotides matching TRBD2. CDR1 and CDR2 (germline): LGHNA, YSLEER. This CDR3 is built from 13 residues.

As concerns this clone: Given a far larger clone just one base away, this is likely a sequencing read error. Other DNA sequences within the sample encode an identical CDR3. The CDR3 region is CASSRWFAGNSTGELFF. The CDR3 region has the DNA TGTGCCAGCAGCCGTTGGTTTGCAGGCAATAGCACCGGGGAGCTGTTTTTT. This chain joins TRBV7-9 and TRBJ2-2; no clear D gene. V gave up 5 bases and J gave up 4 bases, with 20 bases separating them. Germline V lookup: CDR1 SEHNR, CDR2 FQNEAQ (reference sequence). This CDR3 has 17 amino acids.

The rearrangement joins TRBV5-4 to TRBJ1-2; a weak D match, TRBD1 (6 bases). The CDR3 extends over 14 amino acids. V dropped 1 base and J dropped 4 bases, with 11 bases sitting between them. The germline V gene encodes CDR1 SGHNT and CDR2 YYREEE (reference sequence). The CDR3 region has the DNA TGTGCCAGCAGCTTGTTTGGGGGCCTCTATGGCTACACCTTC. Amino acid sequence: CASSLFGGLYGYTF.

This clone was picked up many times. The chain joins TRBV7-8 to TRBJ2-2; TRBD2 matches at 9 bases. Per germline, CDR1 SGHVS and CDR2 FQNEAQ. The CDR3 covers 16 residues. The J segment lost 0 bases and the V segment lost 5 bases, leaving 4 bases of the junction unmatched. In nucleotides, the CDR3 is TGTGCCAGCAGCAAAACTAGCGGGTCGAACACCGGGGAGCTGTTTTTT. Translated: CASSKTSGSNTGELFF.

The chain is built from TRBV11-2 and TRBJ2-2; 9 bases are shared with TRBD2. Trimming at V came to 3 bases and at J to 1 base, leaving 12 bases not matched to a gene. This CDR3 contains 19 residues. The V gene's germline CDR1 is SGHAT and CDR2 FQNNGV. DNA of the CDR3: TGTGCCAGCAGCTTCGGTAGCGGGAGCCAACTACTGAACACCGGGGAGCTGTTTTTT. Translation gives CASSFGSGSQLLNTGELFF.

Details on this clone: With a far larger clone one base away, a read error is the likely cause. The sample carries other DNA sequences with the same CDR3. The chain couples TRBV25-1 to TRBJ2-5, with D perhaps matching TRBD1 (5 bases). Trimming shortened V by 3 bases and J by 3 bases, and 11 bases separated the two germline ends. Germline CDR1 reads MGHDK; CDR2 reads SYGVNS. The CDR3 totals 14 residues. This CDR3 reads CASSEAGYKETQYF. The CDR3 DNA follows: TGTGCCAGCAGTGAGGCAGGGTATAAAGAGACCCAGTACTTC.

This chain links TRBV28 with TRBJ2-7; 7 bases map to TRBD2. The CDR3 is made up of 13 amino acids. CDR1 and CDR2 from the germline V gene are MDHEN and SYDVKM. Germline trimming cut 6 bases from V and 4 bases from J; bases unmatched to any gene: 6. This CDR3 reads CASRGGTTYEQYF. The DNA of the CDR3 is TGTGCCAGCAGAGGCGGGACTACATACGAGCAGTACTTC.

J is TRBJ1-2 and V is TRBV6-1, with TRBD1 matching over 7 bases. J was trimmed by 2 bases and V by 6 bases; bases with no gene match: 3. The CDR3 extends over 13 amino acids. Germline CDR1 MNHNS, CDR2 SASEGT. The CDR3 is CASRQGPNYGYTF. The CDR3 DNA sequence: TGTGCCAGCAGACAGGGGCCAAACTATGGCTACACCTTC.

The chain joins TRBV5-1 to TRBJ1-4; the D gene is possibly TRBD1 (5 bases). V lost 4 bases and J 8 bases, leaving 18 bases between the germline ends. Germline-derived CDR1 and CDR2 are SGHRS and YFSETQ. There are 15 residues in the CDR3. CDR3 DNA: TGCGCCAGCAGCGGGGCCGCTCTGAATACGGAAAAACTGTTTTTT. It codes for CASSGAALNTEKLFF.

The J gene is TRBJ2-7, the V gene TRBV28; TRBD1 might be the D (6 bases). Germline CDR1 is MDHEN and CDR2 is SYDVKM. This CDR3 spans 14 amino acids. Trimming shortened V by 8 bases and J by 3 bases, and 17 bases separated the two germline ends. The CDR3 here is CASGGSGAYYEQYF. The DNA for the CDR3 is TGTGCCAGCGGGGGTTCAGGGGCGTACTACGAGCAGTACTTC.

This CDR3 is CAKTTSGANVLTF. Here the CDR3 DNA reads TGTGCTAAAACAACTTCTGGGGCCAACGTCCTGACTTTC. The V gene is TRBV19, the J gene TRBJ2-6, with D unclear. Germline lookup yields CDR1 LNHDA and CDR2 SQIVND (reference sequence). The CDR3 covers 13 residues.

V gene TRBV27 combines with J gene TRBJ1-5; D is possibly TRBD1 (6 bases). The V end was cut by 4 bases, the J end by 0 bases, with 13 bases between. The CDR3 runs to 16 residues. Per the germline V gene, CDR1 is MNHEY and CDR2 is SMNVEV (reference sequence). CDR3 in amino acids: CASSSKTGYSNQPQHF. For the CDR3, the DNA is TGTGCCAGCAGTTCAAAGACAGGATATAGCAATCAGCCCCAGCATTTT.

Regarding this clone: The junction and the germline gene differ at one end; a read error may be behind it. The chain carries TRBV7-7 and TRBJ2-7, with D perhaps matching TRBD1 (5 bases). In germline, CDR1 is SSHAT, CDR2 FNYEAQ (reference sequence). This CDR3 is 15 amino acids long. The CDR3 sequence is CASSLGAGGSYEQYF. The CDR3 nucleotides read TGTGCTAGCAGCTTAGGGGCCGGCGGTTCCTACGAGCAGTACTTC.

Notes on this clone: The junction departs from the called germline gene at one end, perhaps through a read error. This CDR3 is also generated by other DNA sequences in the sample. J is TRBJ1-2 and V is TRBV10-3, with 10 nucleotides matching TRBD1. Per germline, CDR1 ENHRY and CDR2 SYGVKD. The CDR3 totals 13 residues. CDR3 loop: CAISESGQGGYTF. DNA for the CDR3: TGTGCCATCAGTGAGTCTGGACAGGGGGGCTATACCTTC.

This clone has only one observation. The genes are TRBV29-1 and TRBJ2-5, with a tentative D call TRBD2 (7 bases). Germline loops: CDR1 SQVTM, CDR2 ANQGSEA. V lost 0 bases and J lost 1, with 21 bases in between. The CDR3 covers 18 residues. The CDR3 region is CSVEDRGAQAPIQETQYF. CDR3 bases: TGCAGCGTTGAAGATCGGGGGGCTCAAGCCCCTATCCAAGAGACCCAGTACTTC.

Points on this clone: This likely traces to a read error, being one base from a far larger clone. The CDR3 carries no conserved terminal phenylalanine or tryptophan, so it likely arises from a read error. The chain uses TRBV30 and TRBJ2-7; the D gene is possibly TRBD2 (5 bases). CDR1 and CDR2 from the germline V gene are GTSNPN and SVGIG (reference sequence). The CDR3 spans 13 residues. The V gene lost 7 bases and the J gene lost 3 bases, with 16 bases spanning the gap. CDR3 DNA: TGTGCCTTTCGAGGGAGTGCCAACTACGAGCAGTACTCC. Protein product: CAFRGSANYEQYS.

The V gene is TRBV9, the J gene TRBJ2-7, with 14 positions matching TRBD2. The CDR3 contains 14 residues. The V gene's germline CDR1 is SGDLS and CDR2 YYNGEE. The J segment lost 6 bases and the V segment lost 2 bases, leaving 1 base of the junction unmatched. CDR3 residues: CASSVGLAGGEQYF. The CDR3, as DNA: TGTGCCAGCAGCGTCGGACTAGCGGGAGGCGAGCAGTACTTC.